These 4 T cell receptor beta chains originate from one sample sequenced in a study of blood T cell repertoires in COVID-19. This table comes from immunoSEQ multiplex PCR, and its TCRdb copy is limited to in-frame clones, with some not included. The table includes about 220,000 clones, more than 80% detected once. Sequenced sample: PBMCs or T cells enriched from blood (not recorded which). All receptors derive from a woman aged 18-29 years in a cohort exposed to, infected with or recovered from COVID-19 (not recorded which).

The sample holds a few counts of this clone. The chain recombines TRBV7-9 with TRBJ1-2, with D unclear. From germline, CDR1 is SEHNR and CDR2 FQNEAQ (reference sequence). V shed 5 bases and J shed 4 bases, with 14 bases lying between them. This CDR3 comprises 14 residues. This CDR3 is CASSPREGAYGYTF. CDR3 in DNA: TGTGCCAGCAGCCCACGGGAGGGCGCCTATGGCTACACCTTC.

This sequence joins TRBV7-2 and TRBJ2-3, with 10 nucleotides matching TRBD2. V trimming: 4 bases; J trimming: 4 bases; junction bases outside the gene matches: 11. CDR3 size: 17 residues. Per germline, CDR1 SGHTA and CDR2 FQGNSA. CDR3 amino acids: CASSYWGLAGASDTQYF. The CDR3 DNA follows: TGTGCCAGCAGCTACTGGGGCCTAGCGGGGGCCTCAGATACGCAGTATTTT. The full variable domain, completed using reference TRBV7-2 and TRBJ2-3, is GAGVSQSPSNKVTEKGKDVELRCDPISGHTALYWYRQSLGQGLEFLIYFQGNSAPDKSGLPSDRFSAERTGGSVSTLTIQRTQQEDSAVYLCASSYWGLAGASDTQYFGPGTRLTVL.

The chain employs TRBV28 and TRBJ2-1; 8 bases are a match to TRBD2. CDR1 and CDR2 from the germline V gene are MDHEN and SYDVKM. The J segment lost 8 bases and the V segment lost 7 bases, leaving 10 bases of the junction unmatched. The CDR3 totals 14 residues. The DNA of the CDR3 is TGTGCCAGCAACGGAGCGGGAGTAAACCATGAGCAGTTCTTC. Protein: CASNGAGVNHEQFF.

V usage is TRBV28 and J usage is TRBJ2-7, with D unclear. The CDR3 has 13 residues. V gave up 3 bases and J gave up 2 bases, with 8 bases separating them. CDR1 is MDHEN, CDR2 SYDVKM, per germline. CDR3 sequence (DNA): TGTGCCAGCAGTTTTCCGAGTGCCTACGAGCAGTACTTC. Its protein product is CASSFPSAYEQYF.